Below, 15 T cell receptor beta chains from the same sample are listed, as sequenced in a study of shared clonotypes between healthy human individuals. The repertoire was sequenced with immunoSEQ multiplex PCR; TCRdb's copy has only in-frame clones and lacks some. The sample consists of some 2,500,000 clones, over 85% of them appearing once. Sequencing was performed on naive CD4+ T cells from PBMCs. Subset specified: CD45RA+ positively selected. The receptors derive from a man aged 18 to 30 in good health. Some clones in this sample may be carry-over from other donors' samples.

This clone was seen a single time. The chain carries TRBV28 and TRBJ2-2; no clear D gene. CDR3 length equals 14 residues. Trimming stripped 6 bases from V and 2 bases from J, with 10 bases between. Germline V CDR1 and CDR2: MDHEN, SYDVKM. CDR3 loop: CASRTWPNTGELFF. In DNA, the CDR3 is TGTGCCAGCAGAACTTGGCCCAACACCGGGGAGCTGTTTTTT.

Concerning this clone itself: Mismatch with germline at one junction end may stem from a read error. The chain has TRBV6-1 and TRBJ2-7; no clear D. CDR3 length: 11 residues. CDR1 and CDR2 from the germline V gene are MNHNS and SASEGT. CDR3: CASSEAGLFRF. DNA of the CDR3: TGTGCCAGCAGTGAAGCAGGGCTCTTCAGATTC.

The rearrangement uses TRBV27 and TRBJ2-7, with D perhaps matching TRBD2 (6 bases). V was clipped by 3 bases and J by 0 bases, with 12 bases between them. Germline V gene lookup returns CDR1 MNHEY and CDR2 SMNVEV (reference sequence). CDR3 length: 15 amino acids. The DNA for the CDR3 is TGTGCCAGCAGTTTTACTAGCTTGAGCTCCTACGAGCAGTACTTC. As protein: CASSFTSLSSYEQYF.

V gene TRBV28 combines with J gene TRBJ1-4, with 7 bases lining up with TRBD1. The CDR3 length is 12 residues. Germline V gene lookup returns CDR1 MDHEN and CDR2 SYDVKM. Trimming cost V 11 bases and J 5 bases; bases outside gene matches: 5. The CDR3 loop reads CAARQGNEKLFF. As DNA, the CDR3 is TGTGCCGCCCGACAGGGAAATGAAAAACTGTTTTTT.

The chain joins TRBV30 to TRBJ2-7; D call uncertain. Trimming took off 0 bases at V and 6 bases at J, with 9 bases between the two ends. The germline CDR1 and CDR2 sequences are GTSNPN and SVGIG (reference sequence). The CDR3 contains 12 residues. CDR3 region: CAWSVRRSEQYF. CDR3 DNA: TGTGCCTGGAGTGTACGGCGTAGCGAGCAGTACTTC.

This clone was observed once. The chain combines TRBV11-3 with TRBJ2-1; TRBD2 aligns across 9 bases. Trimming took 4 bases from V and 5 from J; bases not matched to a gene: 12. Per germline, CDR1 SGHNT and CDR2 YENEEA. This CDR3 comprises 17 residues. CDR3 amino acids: CASSSPASGRTNNEQFF. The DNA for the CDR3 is TGTGCCAGCAGCTCCCCGGCGAGCGGGAGGACGAACAATGAGCAGTTCTTC.

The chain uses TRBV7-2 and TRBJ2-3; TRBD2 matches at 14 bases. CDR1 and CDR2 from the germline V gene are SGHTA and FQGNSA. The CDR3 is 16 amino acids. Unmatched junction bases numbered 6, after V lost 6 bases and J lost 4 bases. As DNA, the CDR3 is TGTGCCAGCAGACCTCCGGGACTAGCGGGAGCAGATACGCAGTATTTT. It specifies CASRPPGLAGADTQYF.

CDR3: CASSSRAGGRAGWETQYF. For the CDR3, the DNA is TGTGCCAGCAGTAGCCGCGCTGGCGGGAGGGCTGGTTGGGAGACCCAGTACTTC. The chain has TRBV28 and TRBJ2-5; 9 bases agree with TRBD2. The CDR3 contains 18 residues. Per germline, CDR1 MDHEN and CDR2 SYDVKM. Trimming at V came to 5 bases and at J to 5 bases, leaving 18 bases not matched to a gene. The full variable domain, its missing parts supplied by reference TRBV28 and TRBJ2-5, is DVKVTQSSRYLVKRTGEKVFLECVQDMDHENMFWYRQDPGLGLRLIYFSYDVKMKEKGDIPEGYSVSREKKERFSLILESASTNQTSMYLCASSSRAGGRAGWETQYFGPGTRLLVL.

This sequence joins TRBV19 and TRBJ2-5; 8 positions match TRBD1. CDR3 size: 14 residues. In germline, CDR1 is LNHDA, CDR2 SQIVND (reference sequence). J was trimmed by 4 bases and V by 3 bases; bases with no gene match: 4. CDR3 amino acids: CASSIRTGRETQYF. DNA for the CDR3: TGTGCCAGTAGTATCCGGACAGGGCGAGAGACCCAGTACTTC.

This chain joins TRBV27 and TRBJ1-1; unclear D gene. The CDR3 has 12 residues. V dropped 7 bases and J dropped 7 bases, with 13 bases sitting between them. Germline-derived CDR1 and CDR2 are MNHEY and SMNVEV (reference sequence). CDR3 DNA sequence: TGTGCCAGCACGACTTTCCGGGGTGAAGCTTTCTTT. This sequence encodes CASTTFRGEAFF.

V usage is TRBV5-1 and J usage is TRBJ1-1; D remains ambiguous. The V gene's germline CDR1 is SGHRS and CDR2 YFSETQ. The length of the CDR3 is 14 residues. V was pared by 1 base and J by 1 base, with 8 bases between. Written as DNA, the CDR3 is TGCGCCAGCAGCTTGTCTCCCCGGAACACTGAAGCTTTCTTT. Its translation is CASSLSPRNTEAFF.

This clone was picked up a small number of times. The CDR3 nucleotides are TGTGCCTGGAGTGTACTGGGGGGCGCAGTGAACACTGAAGCTTTCTTT. Translated, it gives CAWSVLGGAVNTEAFF. The chain combines TRBV30 with TRBJ1-1; TRBD1 is a possible D gene (6 bases). The CDR3 loop spans 16 amino acids. Trimming stripped 0 bases from V and 0 bases from J, with 14 bases between. Germline values: CDR1 GTSNPN, CDR2 SVGIG (reference sequence).

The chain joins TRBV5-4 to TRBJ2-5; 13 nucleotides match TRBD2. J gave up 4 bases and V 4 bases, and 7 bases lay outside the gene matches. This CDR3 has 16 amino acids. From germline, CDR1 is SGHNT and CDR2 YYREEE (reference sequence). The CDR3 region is CASSTSGRAGGETQYF. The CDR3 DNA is TGTGCCAGCAGCACTAGCGGGAGGGCCGGGGGAGAGACCCAGTACTTC.

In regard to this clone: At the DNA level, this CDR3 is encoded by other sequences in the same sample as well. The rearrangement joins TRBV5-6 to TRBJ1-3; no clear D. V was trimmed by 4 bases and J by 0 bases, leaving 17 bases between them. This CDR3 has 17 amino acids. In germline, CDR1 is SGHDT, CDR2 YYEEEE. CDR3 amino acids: CASSRYTQFLSGNTIYF. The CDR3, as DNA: TGTGCCAGCAGCCGATATACACAGTTCCTCTCTGGAAACACCATATATTTT.

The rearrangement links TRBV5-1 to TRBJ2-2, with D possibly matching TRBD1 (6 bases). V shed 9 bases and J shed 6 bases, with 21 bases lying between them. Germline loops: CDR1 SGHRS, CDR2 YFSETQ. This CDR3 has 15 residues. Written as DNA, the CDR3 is TGCGCCACCCAGAGGGGTCAGGGGTCGGCCGGGGAGCTGTTTTTT. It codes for CATQRGQGSAGELFF.